This T cell receptor (beta chain) was captured by sequencing in a study of OX40 agonist ivuxolimab in advanced cancers. Study in general: Dose-escalation subjects each had hepatocellular carcinoma, melanoma, renal cell or head and neck cancer.

Turning to this clone: Its antigen is not identified.

Assay used: immunoSEQ multiplex PCR; TCRdb lists only in-frame clones, some missing. This sample yields about 49,000 clones, of which about 85% are seen a single time; roughly 22% belongs to the top ten. Sampled blood was obtained at baseline, cycle 4 day 1, and cycle 7 day 1. Broader study findings: Nonresponders included some who also had low normalized T-cell clonal expansion. Blood T cells, both CD4+ and CD8+, expanded clonally by week 6 at 0.1 to 3.0 mg/kg.

This CDR3 has 15 amino acids. The germline V gene has CDR1 SGHTS and CDR2 YDEGEE. Trimming took 0 bases from V and 6 from J; bases not matched to a gene: 9. The clonotype comes from an adult with an advanced solid tumor such as melanoma, head and neck, liver or kidney cancer. The chain joins TRBV5-8 to TRBJ2-7; 7 nucleotides line up with TRBD1. The sequencing here drew on CD4+ or CD8+ T cells sorted from blood, taken in a trial of the OX40 agonist ivuxolimab. CDR3 coding DNA: TGTGCCAGCAGCTTGGCAGGGACAGAGGCCTCCGAGCAGTACTTC. Protein sequence: CASSLAGTEASEQYF.